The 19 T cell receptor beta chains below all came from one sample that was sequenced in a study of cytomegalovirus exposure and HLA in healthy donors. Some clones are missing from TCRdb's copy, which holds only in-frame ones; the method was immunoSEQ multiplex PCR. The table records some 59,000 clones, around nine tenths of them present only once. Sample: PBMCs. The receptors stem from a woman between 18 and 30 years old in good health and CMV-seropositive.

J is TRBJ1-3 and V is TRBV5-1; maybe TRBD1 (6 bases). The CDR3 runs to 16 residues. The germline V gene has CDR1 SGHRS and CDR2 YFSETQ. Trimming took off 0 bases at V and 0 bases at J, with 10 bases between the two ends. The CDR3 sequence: CASSLEGGTSGNTIYF. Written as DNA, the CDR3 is TGCGCCAGCAGCTTGGAAGGGGGAACCTCTGGAAACACCATATATTTT.

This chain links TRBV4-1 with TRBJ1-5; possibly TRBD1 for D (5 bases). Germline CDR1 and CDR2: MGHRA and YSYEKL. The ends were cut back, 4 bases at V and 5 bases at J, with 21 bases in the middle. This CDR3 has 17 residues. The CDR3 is CASSPPGGLGPDQPQHF. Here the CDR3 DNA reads TGCGCCAGCAGCCCGCCCGGGGGGTTAGGGCCCGATCAGCCCCAGCATTTT.

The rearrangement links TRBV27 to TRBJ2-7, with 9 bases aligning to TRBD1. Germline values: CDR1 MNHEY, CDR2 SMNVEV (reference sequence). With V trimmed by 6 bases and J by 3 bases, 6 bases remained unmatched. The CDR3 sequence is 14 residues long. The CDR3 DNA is TGTGCCAGCAGCCCAGGACAGGGGTACTACGAGCAGTACTTC. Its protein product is CASSPGQGYYEQYF.

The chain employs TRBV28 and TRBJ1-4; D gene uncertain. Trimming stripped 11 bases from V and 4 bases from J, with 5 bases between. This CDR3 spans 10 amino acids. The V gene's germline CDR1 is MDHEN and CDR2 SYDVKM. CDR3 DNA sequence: TGTGCCGAGGATAATGAAAAACTGTTTTTT. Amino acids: CAEDNEKLFF. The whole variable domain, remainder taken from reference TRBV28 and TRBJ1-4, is DVKVTQSSRYLVKRTGEKVFLECVQDMDHENMFWYRQDPGLGLRLIYFSYDVKMKEKGDIPEGYSVSREKKERFSLILESASTNQTSMYLCAEDNEKLFFGSGTQLSVL.

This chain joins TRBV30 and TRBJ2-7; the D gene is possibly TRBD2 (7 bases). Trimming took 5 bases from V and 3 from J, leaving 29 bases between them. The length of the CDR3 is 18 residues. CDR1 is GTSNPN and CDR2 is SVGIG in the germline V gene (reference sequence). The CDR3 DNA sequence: TGTGCCTGGGCAACGGGGGGCCCCGGCGGGCGGGGGATCTACGAGCAGTACTTC. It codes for CAWATGGPGGRGIYEQYF.

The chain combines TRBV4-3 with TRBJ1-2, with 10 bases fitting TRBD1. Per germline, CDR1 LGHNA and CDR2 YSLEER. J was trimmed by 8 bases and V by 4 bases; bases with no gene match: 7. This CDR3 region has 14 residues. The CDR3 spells CASSRRTGGSGYTF. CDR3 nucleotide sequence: TGCGCCAGCAGCCGTCGGACAGGGGGGTCCGGCTACACCTTC.

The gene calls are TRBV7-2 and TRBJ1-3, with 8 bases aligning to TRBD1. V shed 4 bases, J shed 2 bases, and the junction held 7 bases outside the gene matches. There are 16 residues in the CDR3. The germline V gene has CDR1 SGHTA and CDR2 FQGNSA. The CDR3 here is CASSYQGATAGNTIYF. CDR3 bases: TGTGCCAGCAGCTACCAGGGGGCGACAGCTGGAAACACCATATATTTT. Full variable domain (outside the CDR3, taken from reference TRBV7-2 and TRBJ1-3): GAGVSQSPSNKVTEKGKDVELRCDPISGHTALYWYRQSLGQGLEFLIYFQGNSAPDKSGLPSDRFSAERTGGSVSTLTIQRTQQEDSAVYLCASSYQGATAGNTIYFGEGSWLTVV.

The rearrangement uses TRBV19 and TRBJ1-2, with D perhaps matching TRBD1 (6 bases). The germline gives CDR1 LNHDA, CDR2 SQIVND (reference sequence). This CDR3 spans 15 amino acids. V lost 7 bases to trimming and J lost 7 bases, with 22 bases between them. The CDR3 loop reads CASTGPLRQGFGYTF. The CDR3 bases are TGTGCCAGTACGGGCCCCCTCCGGCAGGGGTTTGGCTACACCTTC.

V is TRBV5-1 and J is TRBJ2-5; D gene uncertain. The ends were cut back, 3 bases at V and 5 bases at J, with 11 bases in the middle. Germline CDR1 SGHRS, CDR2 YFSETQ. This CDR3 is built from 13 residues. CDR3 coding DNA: TGCGCCAGCAGCTCGGAGTACAAGGAGACCCAGTACTTC. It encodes CASSSEYKETQYF.

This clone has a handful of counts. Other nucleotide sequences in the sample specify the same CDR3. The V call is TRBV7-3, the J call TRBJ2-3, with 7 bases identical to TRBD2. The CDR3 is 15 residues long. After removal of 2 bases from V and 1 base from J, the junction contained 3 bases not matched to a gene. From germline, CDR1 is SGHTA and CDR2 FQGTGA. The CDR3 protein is CASSLSSGGTDTQYF. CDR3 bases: TGTGCCAGCAGCTTATCGAGCGGGGGCACAGATACGCAGTATTTT.

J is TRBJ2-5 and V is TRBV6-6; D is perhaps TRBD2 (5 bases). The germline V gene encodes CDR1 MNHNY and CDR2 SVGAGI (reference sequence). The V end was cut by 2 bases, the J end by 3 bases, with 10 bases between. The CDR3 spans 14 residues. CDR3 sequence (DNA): TGTGCCAGCAGTTACGGACTGGGGAAAGAGACCCAGTACTTC. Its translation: CASSYGLGKETQYF.

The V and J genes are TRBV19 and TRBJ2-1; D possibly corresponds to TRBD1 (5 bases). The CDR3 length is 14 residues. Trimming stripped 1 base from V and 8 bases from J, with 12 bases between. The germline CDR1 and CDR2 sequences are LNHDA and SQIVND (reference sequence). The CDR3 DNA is TGTGCCAGTAGTATAGTCCTCCAGGGCCATGAGCAGTTCTTC. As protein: CASSIVLQGHEQFF.

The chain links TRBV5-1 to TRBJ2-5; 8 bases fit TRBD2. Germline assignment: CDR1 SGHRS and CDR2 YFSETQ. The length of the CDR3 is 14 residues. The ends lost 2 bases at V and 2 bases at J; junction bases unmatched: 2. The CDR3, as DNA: TGCGCCAGCAGCTTCGGGGGGGGGCAAGAGACCCAGTACTTC. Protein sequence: CASSFGGGQETQYF.

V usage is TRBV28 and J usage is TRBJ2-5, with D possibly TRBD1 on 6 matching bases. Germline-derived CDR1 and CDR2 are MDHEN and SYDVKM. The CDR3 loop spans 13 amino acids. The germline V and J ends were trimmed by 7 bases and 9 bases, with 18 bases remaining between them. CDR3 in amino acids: CASTPQGQGAQYF. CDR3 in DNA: TGTGCCAGCACACCTCAGGGGCAAGGGGCCCAGTACTTC. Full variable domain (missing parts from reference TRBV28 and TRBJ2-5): DVKVTQSSRYLVKRTGEKVFLECVQDMDHENMFWYRQDPGLGLRLIYFSYDVKMKEKGDIPEGYSVSREKKERFSLILESASTNQTSMYLCASTPQGQGAQYFGPGTRLLVL.

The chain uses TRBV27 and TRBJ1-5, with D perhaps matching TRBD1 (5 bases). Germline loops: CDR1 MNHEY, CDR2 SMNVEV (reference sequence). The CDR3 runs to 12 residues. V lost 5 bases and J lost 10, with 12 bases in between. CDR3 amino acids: CASSTSGKPQHF. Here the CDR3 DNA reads TGTGCCAGCAGTACATCAGGGAAACCCCAGCATTTT.

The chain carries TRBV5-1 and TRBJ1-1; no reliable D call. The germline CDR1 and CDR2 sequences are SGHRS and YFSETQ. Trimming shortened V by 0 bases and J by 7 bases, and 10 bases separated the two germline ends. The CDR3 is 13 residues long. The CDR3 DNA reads TGCGCCAGCAGCTTGGACAGACGTAATGAAGCTTTCTTT. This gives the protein CASSLDRRNEAFF.

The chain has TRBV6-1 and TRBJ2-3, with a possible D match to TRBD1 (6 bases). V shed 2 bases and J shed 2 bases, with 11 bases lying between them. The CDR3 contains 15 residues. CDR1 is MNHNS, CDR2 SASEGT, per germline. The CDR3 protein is CASSEKGQITDTQYF. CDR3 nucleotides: TGTGCCAGCAGTGAAAAAGGACAGATCACAGATACGCAGTATTTT.

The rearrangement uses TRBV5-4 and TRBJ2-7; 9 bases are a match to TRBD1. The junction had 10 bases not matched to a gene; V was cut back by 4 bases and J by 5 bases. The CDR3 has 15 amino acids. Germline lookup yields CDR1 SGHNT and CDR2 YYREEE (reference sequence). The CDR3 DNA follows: TGTGCCAGCAGCACCTCCGGGACAGGGCTTCACGAGCAGTACTTC. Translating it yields CASSTSGTGLHEQYF.

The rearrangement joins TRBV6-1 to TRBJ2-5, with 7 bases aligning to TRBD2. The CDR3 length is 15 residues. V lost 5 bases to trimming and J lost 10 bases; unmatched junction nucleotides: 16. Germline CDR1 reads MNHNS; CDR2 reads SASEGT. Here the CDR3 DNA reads TGTGCCAGCAGTTTGGGGGGGGGATCCCAGGACCACCAGTACTTC. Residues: CASSLGGGSQDHQYF.